A selection of T cell receptor beta chains follows, all from one sample in a study of cytomegalovirus exposure and HLA in healthy donors. The protocol was immunoSEQ multiplex PCR, while the TCRdb copy is restricted to in-frame clones and leaves out a portion. The profile shows around 120,000 clones, about four fifths of them singletons. The specimen was PBMCs. These receptors were taken from a man younger than 30 in good health and CMV-seronegative. Each CDR3 is given with its conserved first and last residue. The D gene is left open where the match is weak. For some rows the clone size is stated as once, few or many, or as a class when expanded; others skip it.

15	TRBV6-1	TRBD2	once	TRBJ2-1	CASSEVAGGPYEQFF	TGTGCCAGCAGTGAAGTGGCGGGAGGGCCGTATGAGCAGTTCTTC
19	TRBV5-1	TRBD2	-	TRBJ2-6	CASSLGTSDPAGGANVLTF	TGCGCCAGCAGCTTGGGGACTAGCGACCCGGCGGGCGGGGCCAACGTCCTGACTTTC
18	TRBV18	TRBD2	-	TRBJ2-7	CASSPEASGSRATYEQYF	TGTGCCAGCTCACCAGAGGCTAGCGGGAGTAGGGCCACCTACGAGCAGTACTTC
16	TRBV27	TRBD2	-	TRBJ2-1	CASSFRSGRTQDEQFF	TGTGCCAGCAGTTTCCGGAGCGGGAGGACTCAGGATGAGCAGTTCTTC
15	TRBV19	-	-	TRBJ2-7	CASSSGGSGEWEQYF	TGTGCCAGTAGTTCTGGGGGGAGTGGAGAATGGGAGCAGTACTTC
15	TRBV28	-	-	TRBJ1-2	CAIHMGGGANYGYTF	TGTGCCATCCACATGGGCGGGGGAGCTAACTATGGCTACACCTTC
17	TRBV7-9	TRBD2	-	TRBJ2-3	CASSLGATSGTTDTQYF	TGTGCCAGCAGCTTGGGCGCGACTAGCGGGACCACAGATACGCAGTATTTT
14	TRBV7-9	-	once	TRBJ2-1	CASSSRGSYNEQFF	TGTGCCAGCAGCTCAAGAGGCTCATACAATGAGCAGTTCTTC
18	TRBV4-1	TRBD2	-	TRBJ2-1	CASSQDNSGRVNYNEQFF	TGCGCCAGCAGCCAAGATAATTCCGGGAGGGTAAATTACAATGAGCAGTTCTTC
15	TRBV7-2	-	-	TRBJ1-3	CASSLGTAIGTTIYF	TGTGCCAGCAGCTTAGGAACCGCGATCGGGACAACCATATATTTT
14	TRBV7-9	TRBD1	-	TRBJ1-1	CASSLGQGDTEAFF	TGTGCCAGCAGCCTAGGACAGGGAGATACTGAAGCTTTCTTT
14	TRBV5-4	-	-	TRBJ1-1	CASSQDILNTEAFF	TGTGCCAGCAGCCAGGACATTTTGAACACTGAAGCTTTCTTT
18	TRBV27	TRBD2	-	TRBJ2-7	CASSQGLAGGPRSYEQYF	TGTGCCAGCAGTCAGGGACTAGCGGGAGGGCCTCGATCCTACGAGCAGTACTTC
14	TRBV5-8	-	many	TRBJ1-4	CASSLQGGSEKLFF	TGTGCCAGCAGCTTACAGGGCGGGAGTGAAAAACTGTTTTTT
15	TRBV18	TRBD2	-	TRBJ2-1	CASSPRAGGYNEQFF	TGTGCCAGCTCACCACGGGCGGGAGGGTACAATGAGCAGTTCTTC
15	TRBV4-1	-	-	TRBJ1-1	CASSPNHILNTEAFF	TGCGCCAGCAGCCCTAATCATATCTTGAACACTGAAGCTTTCTTT
17	TRBV19	TRBD2	-	TRBJ2-7	CASSRGTSGRAVYEQYF	TGTGCCAGTAGCCGCGGGACTAGCGGGAGGGCCGTCTACGAGCAGTACTTC
17	TRBV5-1	TRBD2	-	TRBJ2-5	CASSLWMLAGASETQYF	TGCGCCAGCAGCTTGTGGATGCTAGCGGGAGCGTCGGAGACCCAGTACTTC
15	TRBV10-3	-	-	TRBJ1-2	CAISGGRGYDYGYTF	TGTGCCATCAGCGGGGGACGAGGGTACGACTATGGCTACACCTTC
14	TRBV11-2	-	-	TRBJ2-1	CASSLRLNVGEQFF	TGTGCCAGCAGCTTGCGGCTTAACGTCGGTGAGCAGTTCTTC
16	TRBV7-2	TRBD2	-	TRBJ2-3	CASSLAGGPGTDTQYF	TGTGCCAGCAGCTTAGCGGGAGGGCCGGGGACAGATACGCAGTATTTT
15	TRBV19	-	-	TRBJ1-6	CASSIGQNDNSPLHF	TGTGCCAGTAGTATTGGACAGAACGATAATTCACCCCTCCACTTT
15	TRBV5-1	TRBD1	-	TRBJ1-1	CASSLTGTVNTEAFF	TGCGCCAGCAGCTTAACCGGGACAGTCAACACTGAAGCTTTCTTT
12	TRBV6-6	TRBD1	once	TRBJ1-1	CASSRQGSEAFF	TGTGCCAGCAGTCGACAGGGGTCTGAAGCTTTCTTT
14	TRBV19	-	few	TRBJ2-7	CASRISTLSYEQYF	TGTGCCAGTAGGATTAGCACCCTCTCCTACGAGCAGTACTTC
15	TRBV4-3	TRBD2	-	TRBJ2-7	CASSQDSGLACEQYF	TGCGCCAGCAGCCAAGATTCGGGACTAGCTTGCGAGCAGTACTTC
15	TRBV2	-	once	TRBJ1-3	CASVGVVLSGNTIYF	TGTGCCAGCGTTGGAGTTGTATTGTCTGGAAACACCATATATTTT
14	TRBV28	TRBD2	-	TRBJ2-5	CASSLGGREKTQYF	TGTGCCAGCAGTTTGGGCGGGAGGGAGAAGACCCAGTACTTC